A single sample is the source of the 25 T cell receptor beta chains below, sequenced in a study of prognosis after radiotherapy for stage I lung cancer. Amplification of TCR beta CDR3 from genomic DNA used two-round multiplex PCR. Amplification in first-round PCR relied on primers specific to each TRBV and TRBJ gene. A single record per CDR3 protein comes from TCRdb applying MiXCR to the multiplex PCR reads. The sample has around 14,000 distinct CDR3 sequences; around 27% are singletons. The specimen comprised PBMCs, sampled before or after stereotactic body radiation therapy (not recorded which). All receptors come from a donor over 45 with non-small cell lung cancer.

This clonotype is labeled medium-sized. This chain uses TRBV25-1 with TRBJ1-1; maybe TRBD1 (5 bases). The CDR3 consists of 15 residues. Per the germline V gene, CDR1 is MGHDK and CDR2 is SYGVNS. Trimming pared 4 bases from V and 0 bases from J, leaving 12 bases between. This chain's CDR3 is CASSGRQPMNTEAFF. The CDR3 bases are TGTGCCAGCAGTGGTAGACAGCCGATGAACACTGAAGCTTTCTTT.

CDR3 in amino acids: CASRKTGAVVKQYF. The CDR3 DNA reads as TGTGCCAGCAGAAAGACAGGGGCGGTTGTGAAGCAGTACTTC. The chain employs TRBV28 and TRBJ2-7; 8 bases map to TRBD1. J was trimmed by 8 bases and V by 6 bases; bases with no gene match: 12. The CDR3 consists of 14 residues. Germline V gene data show CDR1 as MDHEN and CDR2 as SYDVKM. Full variable domain (missing parts from reference TRBV28 and TRBJ2-7): DVKVTQSSRYLVKRTGEKVFLECVQDMDHENMFWYRQDPGLGLRLIYFSYDVKMKEKGDIPEGYSVSREKKERFSLILESASTNQTSMYLCASRKTGAVVKQYFGPGTRLTVT.

On this clonotype itself: The junction departs from germline at one end; a sequencing error may be responsible. The V gene is TRBV6-2 or TRBV6-3, the J gene TRBJ2-4; 7 bases match TRBD1. Matching the DNA end better, TRBJ2-1 makes the J call doubtful. This CDR3 contains 16 residues. Germline V gene lookup returns CDR1 MNHEY and CDR2 SVGEGT. For the CDR3, the DNA is TGTGCCAGCAGTGTACGCCTGGACAGGTATTACAATGATCAGTTCTTC. This sequence encodes CASSVRLDRYYNDQFF.

This clonotype was recorded at least ten times. The rearrangement uses TRBV7-9 and TRBJ2-1; 8 bases agree with TRBD1. Per germline, CDR1 SEHNR and CDR2 FQNEAQ (reference sequence). J was trimmed by 0 bases and V by 5 bases; bases with no gene match: 9. This CDR3 contains 17 residues. The CDR3 spells CASSQTEGQGSYNEQFF. In DNA form, the CDR3 reads TGTGCCAGCAGCCAAACCGAAGGACAGGGCTCCTACAATGAGCAGTTCTTC.

The chain links TRBV20-1 to TRBJ2-2; possibly TRBD2 for D (6 bases). The CDR3 sequence is 15 residues long. Germline CDR1 DFQATT, CDR2 SNEGSKA (reference sequence). Trimming left V 1 base short and J 2 bases short, with 11 bases between. The CDR3 protein is CSARAGSGNTGELFF. The CDR3 DNA sequence: TGCAGTGCTAGAGCTGGTAGCGGAAACACCGGGGAGCTGTTTTTT.

The J gene is TRBJ1-1, the V gene TRBV30; maybe TRBD1 (5 bases). Germline V gene data show CDR1 as GTSNPN and CDR2 as SVGIG (reference sequence). CDR3 length: 14 residues. V lost 2 bases, J lost 8 bases, and 18 bases lay in between. The CDR3 here is CAWSPGGVRVEAFF. Written as DNA, the CDR3 is TGTGCCTGGAGTCCGGGGGGTGTGCGGGTCGAAGCTTTCTTT.

Worth noting for this clonotype: A read error may explain this, as a much larger clone is one base away. The chain combines TRBV19 with TRBJ2-1; the D gene is possibly TRBD1 (5 bases). Trimming stripped 5 bases from V and 5 bases from J, with 16 bases between. CDR3 length equals 15 residues. Germline CDR1 and CDR2: LNHDA and SQIVND (reference sequence). The DNA of the CDR3 is TGTGCCAGTAGTGTTATAGGACAATCCCACAATGAGCAGTTCTTC. Protein: CASSVIGQSHNEQFF.

This clonotype occurred many times. The V call is TRBV20-1, the J call TRBJ1-2, with D tentatively TRBD1 (6 bases). V was cut by 3 bases and J by 4 bases, with 15 bases left in between. This CDR3 region has 14 residues. The germline gives CDR1 DFQATT, CDR2 SNEGSKA (reference sequence). CDR3 in amino acids: CSARQGSDFYGYTF. Written as DNA, the CDR3 is TGCAGTGCTAGGCAGGGGTCGGATTTCTATGGCTACACCTTC.

By share, this clonotype counts as medium-sized (0.01 to 0.1%). The V gene is TRBV12-3 or TRBV12-4, the J gene TRBJ2-1; D may be TRBD1 or TRBD2 (6 bases each). The length of the CDR3 is 17 residues. Trimming removed 7 bases at V and 0 bases at J, with 19 bases between. CDR3 nucleotide sequence: TGTGCCAGCACCAATAGGGGGGCGGAAAGCTCCTACAATGAGCAGTTCTTC. This encodes CASTNRGAESSYNEQFF.

This clonotype was observed at least ten times. At one end, the junction sequence differs from germline, possibly due to a read error. The chain recombines TRBV13 with TRBJ2-7; D may be TRBD1 (6 bases). The germline gives CDR1 PRHDT, CDR2 FYEKMQ (reference sequence). The CDR3 spans 15 residues. The CDR3 DNA follows: TGTGCCAGCAGCACAGGCCTGGGACAAGTCTACGAGCAGTACTTT. It specifies CASSTGLGQVYEQYF.

Within the sample, this clonotype is medium-sized. The J gene is TRBJ2-7, the V gene TRBV28; 8 positions match TRBD1. Germline CDR1 reads MDHEN; CDR2 reads SYDVKM. The CDR3 covers 17 residues. V dropped 3 bases and J dropped 4; count of bases not matched to a gene: 14. CDR3 nucleotide sequence: TGTGCCAGCAGTTTTTTGGCTGGTCGGGACAGGACTTACGAGCAGTACTTC. As protein: CASSFLAGRDRTYEQYF. The whole variable domain, filled in from reference TRBV28 and TRBJ2-7, reads DVKVTQSSRYLVKRTGEKVFLECVQDMDHENMFWYRQDPGLGLRLIYFSYDVKMKEKGDIPEGYSVSREKKERFSLILESASTNQTSMYLCASSFLAGRDRTYEQYFGPGTRLTVT.

The V and J genes are TRBV12-3 or TRBV12-4 and TRBJ1-2; tentative D call: TRBD1 (5 bases). The CDR3 is 13 amino acids. Deletions cut 3 bases from V and 6 bases from J, with 11 bases between. For the CDR3, the DNA is TGTGCCAGCAGTTTGGGGGAATGGGATGGCTACACCTTC. Its translation: CASSLGEWDGYTF.

Remarks on this clonotype: Germline and junction disagree at one end, which may indicate a read error. The chain combines TRBV30 with TRBJ2-5; 8 bases match TRBD2. The CDR3 totals 18 residues. Germline V gives CDR1 GTSNPN, CDR2 SVGIG (reference sequence). The DNA of the CDR3 is TGTGCCTGGAATCCCCAGGGAATAGCGGGATTTAGGGGAGAGACACAGTACTTC. Amino acid sequence: CAWNPQGIAGFRGETQYF.

In its sample, this clonotype ranks as medium-sized. CDR3 region: CASSYSPPSGLYNEQFF. Written as DNA, the CDR3 is TGTGCCAGCAGTTACTCCCCACCTTCAGGTCTATACAATGAGCAGTTCTTC. The chain joins TRBV6-2 or TRBV6-3 to TRBJ2-1; D uncertain. Germline CDR1 reads MNHEY; CDR2 reads SVGEGT. Trimming shortened V by 0 bases and J by 4 bases, and 16 bases separated the two germline ends. This CDR3 contains 17 residues.

This clonotype is medium-sized. CDR3 bases: TGTGCCAGCAGTTTCAGTGGGGGTGACGAGCAGTACTTC. Amino acid sequence: CASSFSGGDEQYF. This chain uses TRBV27 with TRBJ2-7, with D perhaps assigned TRBD1 or TRBD2 (5 bases each). The ends were cut back, 3 bases at V and 5 bases at J, with 11 bases in the middle. Germline V gene sequence: CDR1 MNHEY, CDR2 SMNVEV (reference sequence). The CDR3 has 13 residues.

This clonotype was found many times. V is TRBV7-8 and J is TRBJ2-7; D is perhaps TRBD2 (5 bases). With 3 bases removed from V and 4 bases from J, the gap between germline ends came to 13 bases. Germline V CDR1 and CDR2: SGHVS, FQNEAQ. The CDR3 length is 14 residues. CDR3 sequence reads: CASSFGGFGYEQYF. CDR3 DNA sequence: TGTGCCAGCAGCTTCGGAGGTTTTGGGTACGAGCAGTACTTC.

This clonotype was detected many times. The chain has TRBV5-1 and TRBJ1-1, with D tentatively TRBD1 (5 bases). Trimming cost V 3 bases and J 4 bases, with 10 bases left between them. The CDR3 is made up of 13 amino acids. Germline V CDR1 and CDR2: SGHRS, YFSETQ. CDR3 DNA: TGCGCCAGCAGCTATCAGGGACTCACTGAAGCTTTCTTT. Amino acid sequence: CASSYQGLTEAFF.

This clonotype is medium-sized (0.01 to 0.1%) by share. The chain couples TRBV28 to TRBJ2-1; D possibly corresponds to TRBD2 (6 bases). This CDR3 region has 14 residues. V gave up 4 bases and J gave up 5 bases, with 12 bases separating them. CDR1 and CDR2 from the germline V gene are MDHEN and SYDVKM. The CDR3 region has the DNA TGTGCCAGCAGTTCGGCTAGCGAGGACAATGAGCAGTTCTTC. As protein: CASSSASEDNEQFF.

In this sample, this clonotype turned up many times. The chain is built from TRBV4-1 and TRBJ1-4; D is uncertain. The germline CDR1 and CDR2 sequences are MGHRA and YSYEKL. Between the trimmed V and J ends, which lost 1 base and 5 bases, there was a span of 17 bases. There are 17 residues in the CDR3. The CDR3 nucleotides are TGCGCCAGCAGCCAAGTTTCTTTCGGGCCCAGCAATGAAAAACTGTTTTTT. Amino acids: CASSQVSFGPSNEKLFF.

This clonotype showed up just once. One end of the junction varies from germline; a read error may be responsible. The chain recombines TRBV19 with TRBJ1-5, with D tentatively TRBD1 (5 bases). The length of the CDR3 is 13 residues. From germline, CDR1 is LNHDA and CDR2 SQIVND (reference sequence). CDR3 amino acids: CAISIGANQPQHF. The CDR3, as DNA: TGTGCCATTAGTATAGGGGCCAATCAGCCCCAGCATTTT.

The rearrangement uses TRBV19 and TRBJ2-5; D uncertain. This CDR3 is built from 14 residues. Per germline, CDR1 LNHDA and CDR2 SQIVND (reference sequence). The ends were cut back, 6 bases at V and 0 bases at J, with 11 bases in the middle. The CDR3 bases are TGTGCCAGTAGAGACCGGGTAAACCAAGAGACCCAGTACTTC. Translation: CASRDRVNQETQYF.

This clonotype was detected once. One end of the junction fails to match germline, which may point to a read error. V usage is TRBV27 and J usage is TRBJ1-5; perhaps TRBD1 as D (5 bases). CDR3 size: 17 residues. The germline CDR1 and CDR2 sequences are MNHEY and SMNVEV (reference sequence). The CDR3 reads CATSLFGADYSNQPQHF. For the CDR3, the DNA is TGCGCCACCAGTTTATTTGGGGCGGACTATAGCAATCAGCCCCAGCATTTT.

Notes on this clonotype: A far larger clone is only one base removed, so a read error is likely. The rearrangement joins TRBV6-4 to TRBJ1-2, with D maybe TRBD1 (6 bases). The V end lost 6 bases, the J end lost 4 bases, and 27 bases lay between the germline ends. From germline, CDR1 is MRHNA and CDR2 SNTAGT. The CDR3 runs to 18 residues. This chain's CDR3 is CASRRDMGDRALLYGYTF. The CDR3 bases are TGTGCCAGCAGACGGGACATGGGGGACCGTGCCCTACTCTATGGCTACACCTTC.

Note on this clonotype: At one end, the junction sequence differs from germline, possibly due to a read error. The rearrangement uses TRBV28 and TRBJ1-1; TRBD1 might be the D (6 bases). This CDR3 spans 15 amino acids. Per the germline V gene, CDR1 is MDHEN and CDR2 is SYDVKM. CDR3: CASGFYPITGTEAFF. In DNA form, the CDR3 reads TGTGCCAGCGGTTTTTACCCCATAACAGGGACTGAAGCTTTCTTT.

Ten or more counts support this clonotype. The rearrangement links TRBV5-1 to TRBJ2-5; TRBD1 aligns across 10 bases. This CDR3 is 14 amino acids long. The V gene's germline CDR1 is SGHRS and CDR2 YFSETQ. V lost 0 bases and J lost 5; bases outside the gene matches: 1. The CDR3 DNA is TGCGCCAGCAGCTTGGGACAGGGGGCGGAGACCCAGTACTTC. This translates into CASSLGQGAETQYF.